This T cell receptor (beta chain) is drawn from a study of T-cell reconstitution after alpha-beta-depleted transplantation in children. Study-wide results and caveats: As was reported, about two months after transplant, alpha-beta T cells came from several hundred expanded graft clones. T cells produced anew were the main source of T-cell counts and diversity one year after transplant.

Germline-derived CDR1 and CDR2 are SGHRS and YFSETQ. V was pared by 0 bases and J by 4 bases, with 4 bases of the junction left unmatched. The CDR3 sequence is 15 residues long. Unique molecular identifiers featured in how the TCRbeta library was prepared. In TCRdb, the PCR reads were re-called with MiXCR into one record per CDR3 protein. Of 200,000 or so distinct CDR3 sequences in the sample, roughly 8.1% were seen once. Of note for this clonotype: Its antigen is not identified.

The origin of this receptor is a male patient aged 2 to 9 who had a stem cell transplant for acute myeloid leukemia, so the T cells may come from the graft donor. The input for sequencing was PBMCs, mostly from graft donor cells, taken 360 days after TCRalphabeta/CD19-depleted stem cell transplant. The chain recombines TRBV5-1 with TRBJ2-7, with TRBD2 identical over 10 bases. The CDR3 bases are TGCGCCAGCAGCTTGGGGGGACTAGCGAGTTACGAGCAGTACGTC. Amino acids: CASSLGGLASYEQYV.